The 14 T cell receptor beta chains below all came from one sample that was sequenced in a study of CD8 T cells in Susac syndrome. Reverse transcription of roughly 0.5 to 1 ug RNA was performed with random hexamers. TCRdb redid the calling of the immunoSEQ multiplex PCR reads with MiXCR, one entry per CDR3 protein. In the table there are about 280,000 distinct CDR3 sequences, 80% to 90% of which are singletons. The sequencing sample was made of CD8+ T cells from PBMCs. Receptors were obtained from a human donor with multiple sclerosis.

The chain employs TRBV29-1 and TRBJ2-6, with no clear D. Trimming pared 6 bases from V and 0 bases from J, leaving 9 bases between. The germline CDR1 and CDR2 sequences are SQVTM and ANQGSEA. The CDR3 runs to 14 residues. The CDR3, as DNA: TGCAGCGTAGGAGCCATCTCTGGGGCCAACGTCCTGACTTTC. Its translation is CSVGAISGANVLTF.

This clonotype was seen just once. The chain joins TRBV5-6 to TRBJ2-7; perhaps D is TRBD1 or TRBD2 (6 bases each). The CDR3 covers 15 residues. Trimming pared 5 bases from V and 3 bases from J, leaving 18 bases between. Germline loops: CDR1 SGHDT, CDR2 YYEEEE. The CDR3 spells CASRRLAEGVYEQYF. CDR3 coding DNA: TGTGCCAGCAGACGACTGGCGGAGGGGGTCTACGAGCAGTACTTC.

This clonotype was counted between two and nine times. J is TRBJ2-7 and V is TRBV7-9, with D perhaps TRBD2 (5 bases). V was shortened by 1 base and J by 6 bases, with 13 bases between the two germline ends. The CDR3 is made up of 14 amino acids. Germline assignment: CDR1 SEHNR and CDR2 FQNEAQ (reference sequence). The CDR3, as DNA: TGTGCCAGCAGCTTAGGGACTGCAATGAGCGAGCAGTACTTC. Its translation: CASSLGTAMSEQYF.

The CDR3 DNA reads TGCAGCGTTGTCGGTCGAGGGGCCGCCCTCAAGATGATTGTCGAGACCCAGTACTTC. Protein sequence: CSVVGRGAALKMIVETQYF. The chain couples TRBV29-1 to TRBJ2-5, with D possibly called TRBD1 or TRBD2 (5 bases each). Germline CDR1 reads SQVTM; CDR2 reads ANQGSEA. The V and J ends lost 4 bases and 5 bases respectively, with 32 bases between them. CDR3 size: 19 residues.

This clonotype was observed a single time. The chain couples TRBV20-1 to TRBJ2-1, with 11 positions matching TRBD2. V shed 5 bases, J shed 8 bases, and the junction held 11 bases outside the gene matches. The germline gives CDR1 DFQATT, CDR2 SNEGSKA (reference sequence). This CDR3 comprises 15 residues. The CDR3 DNA reads as TGCAGTGCTCGCTCCTATATAGCGGGAGGGGATGAGCAGTTCTTC. It codes for CSARSYIAGGDEQFF.

V and J are TRBV7-9 and TRBJ2-7; 11 bases are shared with TRBD1. V gave up 5 bases and J gave up 5 bases; unmatched junction bases: 11. Per the germline V gene, CDR1 is SEHNR and CDR2 is FQNEAQ (reference sequence). The CDR3 has 16 residues. CDR3 protein: CASSKLAGTGGDEQYF. The CDR3 DNA reads as TGTGCCAGCAGCAAATTAGCCGGGACAGGGGGGGACGAGCAGTACTTC.

The gene calls are TRBV29-1 and TRBJ2-1; 7 nucleotides line up with TRBD2. V was clipped by 6 bases and J by 4 bases; unmatched bases: 9. Germline CDR1 and CDR2: SQVTM and ANQGSEA. This CDR3 comprises 14 residues. The CDR3 loop reads CSVARAGYYNEQFF. The CDR3 DNA reads TGCAGCGTCGCCCGAGCGGGGTATTACAATGAGCAGTTCTTC.

The chain recombines TRBV20-1 with TRBJ2-7; no clear D. The V and J ends lost 1 base and 0 bases respectively, with 13 bases between them. The CDR3 is made up of 15 amino acids. The V gene's germline CDR1 is DFQATT and CDR2 SNEGSKA (reference sequence). The CDR3 spells CSARGGGPSSYEQYF. The CDR3 region has the DNA TGCAGTGCTAGAGGCGGCGGCCCAAGCTCCTACGAGCAGTACTTC.

As DNA, the CDR3 is TGTGCCAGCAGTTTATCTAGCTTAAACATTCAGTACTTC. This translates into CASSLSSLNIQYF. The rearrangement joins TRBV12-3 or TRBV12-4 to TRBJ2-4; a weak D match, TRBD2 (5 bases). The V end lost 2 bases, the J end lost 6 bases, and 8 bases lay between the germline ends. The CDR3 has 13 amino acids.

V gene TRBV15 combines with J gene TRBJ1-1; D remains unclear. Deletions cut 5 bases from V and 6 bases from J, with 10 bases between. CDR3 length: 12 residues. Germline lookup yields CDR1 LNHNV and CDR2 YYDKDF (reference sequence). Written as DNA, the CDR3 is TGTGCCACCAGCCCGAAGGTACCTGAAGCTTTCTTT. Its translation: CATSPKVPEAFF. Looking up the rest from reference TRBV15 and TRBJ1-1 gives the full variable domain: DAMVIQNPRYQVTQFGKPVTLSCSQTLNHNVMYWYQQKSSQAPKLLFHYYDKDFNNEADTPDNFQSRRPNTSFCFLDIRSPGLGDTAMYLCATSPKVPEAFFGQGTRLTVV.

J is TRBJ2-7 and V is TRBV2; TRBD2 aligns across 10 bases. Germline V gene sequence: CDR1 SNHLY, CDR2 FYNNEI. V lost 2 bases, J lost 3 bases, and 10 bases stayed unmatched. This CDR3 has 17 amino acids. CDR3 bases: TGTGCCAGCAGTGAAAAGGTGGGCCTAGCGGGAGTCTACGAGCAGTACTTC. This codes for CASSEKVGLAGVYEQYF. The variable domain in full, with the rest retrieved from reference TRBV2 and TRBJ2-7, is EPEVTQTPSHQVTQMGQEVILRCVPISNHLYFYWYRQILGQKVEFLVSFYNNEISEKSEIFDDQFSVERPDGSNFTLKIRSTKLEDSAMYFCASSEKVGLAGVYEQYFGPGTRLTVT.

This clonotype was seen only once. The CDR3 DNA is TGCAGCGTTGGGGCACCTTCCTACGAGCAGTACTTC. Translation: CSVGAPSYEQYF. The J gene is TRBJ2-7, the V gene TRBV29-1; D is unclear. V was trimmed by 4 bases and J by 1 base, leaving 8 bases between them. Germline-derived CDR1 and CDR2 are SQVTM and ANQGSEA. This CDR3 has 12 amino acids.

This rearrangement joins TRBV9 to TRBJ1-2, with D unclear. CDR1 SGDLS and CDR2 YYNGEE come from the germline V gene. Trimming removed 0 bases from V and 1 base from J, with 10 bases in between. The CDR3 length is 15 residues. The CDR3, as DNA: TGTGCCAGCAGCGTAGCCGCCACTAATAACTATGGCTACACCTTC. This translates into CASSVAATNNYGYTF. The entire variable domain, with the rest obtained from reference TRBV9 and TRBJ1-2, is as follows: DSGVTQTPKHLITATGQRVTLRCSPRSGDLSVYWYQQSLDQGLQFLIQYYNGEERAKGNILERFSAQQFPDLHSELNLSSLELGDSALYFCASSVAATNNYGYTFGSGTRLTVV.

This chain connects TRBV27 to TRBJ2-7, with TRBD2 matching 16 bases. The germline CDR1 and CDR2 sequences are MNHEY and SMNVEV (reference sequence). The CDR3 is made up of 18 amino acids. V dropped 8 bases and J dropped 5; count of bases not matched to a gene: 15. CDR3 nucleotides: TGTGCCAGCGGAGGCCTGGGACTAGCGGGAGGGTTTATCCACGAGCAGTACTTC. As protein: CASGGLGLAGGFIHEQYF.